Detailed here is one T cell receptor beta chain. This specimen comes from a study of identifying expanded T cells in peripheral blood. During the collection period, no donor immune events like infections were recorded. The CDR3 has 15 residues. CDR1 and CDR2 (germline): SGHTA, FQGNSA. V gave up 5 bases and J gave up 4 bases; unmatched junction bases: 10. Some clones are missing from TCRdb's copy, which holds only in-frame ones; the method was immunoSEQ multiplex PCR. The data hold about 76,000 clones, with 80% to 90% observed a single time. This TCR was sampled from a person aged 18 to 70 in good health. The rearrangement links TRBV7-2 to TRBJ2-7; TRBD1 matches 8 bases. The sequencing sample was made of blood. In nucleotides, the CDR3 is TGTGCCAGCAGCCCCCGGACAGGGCCCGCTTACGAGCAGTACTTC. Its translation: CASSPRTGPAYEQYF.